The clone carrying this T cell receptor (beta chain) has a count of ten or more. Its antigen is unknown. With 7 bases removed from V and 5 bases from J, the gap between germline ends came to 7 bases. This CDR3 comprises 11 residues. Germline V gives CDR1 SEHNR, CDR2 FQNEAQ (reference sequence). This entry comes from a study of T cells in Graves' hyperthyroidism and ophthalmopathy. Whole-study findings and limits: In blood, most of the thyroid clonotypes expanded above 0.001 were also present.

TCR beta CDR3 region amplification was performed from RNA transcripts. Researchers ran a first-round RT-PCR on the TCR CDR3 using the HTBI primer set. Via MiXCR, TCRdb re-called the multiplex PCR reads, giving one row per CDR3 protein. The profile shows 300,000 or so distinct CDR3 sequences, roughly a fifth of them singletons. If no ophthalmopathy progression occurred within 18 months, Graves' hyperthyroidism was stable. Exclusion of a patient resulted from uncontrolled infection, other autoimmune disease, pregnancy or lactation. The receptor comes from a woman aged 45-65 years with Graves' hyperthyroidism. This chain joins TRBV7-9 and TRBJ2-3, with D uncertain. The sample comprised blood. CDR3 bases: TGTGCCAGCATGCGAGGAGATACGCAGTATTTT. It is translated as CASMRGDTQYF. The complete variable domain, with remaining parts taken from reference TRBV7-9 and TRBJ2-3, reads DTGVSQNPRHKITKRGQNVTFRCDPISEHNRLYWYRQTLGQGPEFLTYFQNEAQLEKSRLLSDRFSAERPKGSFSTLEIQRTEQGDSAMYLCASMRGDTQYFGPGTRLTVL.